This entry describes one T cell receptor (beta chain). The antigen is not known. Primers included in the PCR were 60 Vbeta and 13 Jbeta primers. Repertoires were generated with immunoSEQ multiplex PCR, while TCRdb's copy carries only in-frame clones and drops some. In the table there are roughly 180,000 clones, 60% to 85% of which are singletons. This sample was taken from a study of cytomegalovirus exposure and HLA in healthy donors. Overall study findings and caveats: Earlier results showed most TCR beta V segments being productive about 90% or about 30% of the time.

The CDR3 spans 14 residues. CDR1 MNHNS and CDR2 SASEGT come from the germline V gene. V and J are TRBV6-1 and TRBJ2-5, with TRBD1 matching 8 bases. The last part of the DNA fits TRBJ2-7 better; the J call may be wrong. This TCR was recovered from a female donor in good health and CMV-seronegative. What was sequenced was PBMCs. The DNA for the CDR3 is TGTGCCAGCAGGGGGGACAGGTACTCCTACGAGCAGTACTTC. It is translated as CASRGDRYSYEQYF.